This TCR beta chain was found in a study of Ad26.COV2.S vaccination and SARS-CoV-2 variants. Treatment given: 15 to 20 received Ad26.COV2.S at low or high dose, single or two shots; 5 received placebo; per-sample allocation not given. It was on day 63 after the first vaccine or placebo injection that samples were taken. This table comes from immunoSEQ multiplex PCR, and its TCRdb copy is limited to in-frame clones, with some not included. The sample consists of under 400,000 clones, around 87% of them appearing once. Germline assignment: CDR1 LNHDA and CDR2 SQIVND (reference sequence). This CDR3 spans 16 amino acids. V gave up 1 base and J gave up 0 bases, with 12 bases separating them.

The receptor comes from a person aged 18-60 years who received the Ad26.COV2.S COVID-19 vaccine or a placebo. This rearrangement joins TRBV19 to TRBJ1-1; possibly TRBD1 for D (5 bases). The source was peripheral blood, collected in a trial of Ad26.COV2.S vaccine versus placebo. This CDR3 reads CASSIVQDTMNTEAFF. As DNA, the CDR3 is TGTGCCAGTAGTATAGTACAGGACACAATGAACACTGAAGCTTTCTTT.